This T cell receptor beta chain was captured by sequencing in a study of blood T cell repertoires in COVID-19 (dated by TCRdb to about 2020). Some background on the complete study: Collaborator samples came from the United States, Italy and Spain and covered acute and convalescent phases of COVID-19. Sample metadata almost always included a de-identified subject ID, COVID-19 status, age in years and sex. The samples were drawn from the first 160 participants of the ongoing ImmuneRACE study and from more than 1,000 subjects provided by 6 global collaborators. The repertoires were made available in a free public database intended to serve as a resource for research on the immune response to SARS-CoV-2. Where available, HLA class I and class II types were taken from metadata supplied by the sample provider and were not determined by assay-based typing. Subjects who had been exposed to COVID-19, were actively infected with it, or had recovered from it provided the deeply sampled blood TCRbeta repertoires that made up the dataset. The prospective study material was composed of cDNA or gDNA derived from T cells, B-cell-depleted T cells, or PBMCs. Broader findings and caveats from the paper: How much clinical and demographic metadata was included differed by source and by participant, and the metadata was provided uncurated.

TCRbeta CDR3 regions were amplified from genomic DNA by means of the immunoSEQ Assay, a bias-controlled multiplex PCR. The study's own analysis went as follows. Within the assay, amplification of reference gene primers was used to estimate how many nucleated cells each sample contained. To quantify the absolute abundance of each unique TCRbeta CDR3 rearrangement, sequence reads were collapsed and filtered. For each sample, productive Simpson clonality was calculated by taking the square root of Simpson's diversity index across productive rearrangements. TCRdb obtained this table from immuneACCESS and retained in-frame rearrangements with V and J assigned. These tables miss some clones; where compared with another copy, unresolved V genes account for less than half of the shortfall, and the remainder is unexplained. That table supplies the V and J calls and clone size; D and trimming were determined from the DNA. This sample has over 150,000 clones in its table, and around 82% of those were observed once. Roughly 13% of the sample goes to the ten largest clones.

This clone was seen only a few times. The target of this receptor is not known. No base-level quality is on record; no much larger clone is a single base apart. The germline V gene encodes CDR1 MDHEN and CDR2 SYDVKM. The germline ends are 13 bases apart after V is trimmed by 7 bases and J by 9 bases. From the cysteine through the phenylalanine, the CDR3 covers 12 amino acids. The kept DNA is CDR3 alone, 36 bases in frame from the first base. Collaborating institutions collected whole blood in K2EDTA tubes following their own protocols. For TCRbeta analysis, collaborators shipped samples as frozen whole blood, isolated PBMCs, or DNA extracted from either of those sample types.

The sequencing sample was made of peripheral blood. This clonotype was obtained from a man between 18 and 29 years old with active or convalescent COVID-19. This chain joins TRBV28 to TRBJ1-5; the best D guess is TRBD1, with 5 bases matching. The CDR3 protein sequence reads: CASILRGGPQHF. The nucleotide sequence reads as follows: TGTGCCAGCATCCTGCGGGGGGGGCCCCAGCATTTT.